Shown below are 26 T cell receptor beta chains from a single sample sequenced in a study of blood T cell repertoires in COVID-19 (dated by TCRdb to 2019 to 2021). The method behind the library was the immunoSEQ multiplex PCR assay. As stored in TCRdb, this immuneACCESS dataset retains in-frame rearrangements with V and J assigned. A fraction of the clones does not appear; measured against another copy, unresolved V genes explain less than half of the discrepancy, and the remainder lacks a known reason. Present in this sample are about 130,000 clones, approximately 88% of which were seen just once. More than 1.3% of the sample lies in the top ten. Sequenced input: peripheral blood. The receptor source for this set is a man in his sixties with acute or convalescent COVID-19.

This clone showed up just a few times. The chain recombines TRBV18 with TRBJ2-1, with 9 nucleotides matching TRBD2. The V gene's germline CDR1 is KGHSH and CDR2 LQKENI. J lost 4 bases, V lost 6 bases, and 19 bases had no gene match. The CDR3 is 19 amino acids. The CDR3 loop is CASSQGQGNSGRIYNEQFF. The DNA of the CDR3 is TGTGCCAGCTCCCAGGGGCAGGGTAACAGCGGGAGGATATACAATGAGCAGTTCTTC.

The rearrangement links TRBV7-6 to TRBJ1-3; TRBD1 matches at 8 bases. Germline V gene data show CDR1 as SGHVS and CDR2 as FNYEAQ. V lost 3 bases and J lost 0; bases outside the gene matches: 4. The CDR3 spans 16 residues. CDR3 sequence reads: CASSLGQAGSGNTIYF. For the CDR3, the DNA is TGTGCCAGCAGCTTGGGACAGGCCGGCTCTGGAAACACCATATATTTT.

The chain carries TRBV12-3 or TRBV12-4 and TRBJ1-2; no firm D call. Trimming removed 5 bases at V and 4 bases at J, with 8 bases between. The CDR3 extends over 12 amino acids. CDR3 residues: CASSPDIYGYTF. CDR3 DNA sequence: TGTGCCAGCAGTCCAGACATCTATGGCTACACCTTC.

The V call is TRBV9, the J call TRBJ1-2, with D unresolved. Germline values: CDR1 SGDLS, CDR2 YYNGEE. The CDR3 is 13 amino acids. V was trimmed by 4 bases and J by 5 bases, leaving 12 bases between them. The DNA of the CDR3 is TGTGCCAGCAGCCCACTTATCCGTTATGGCTACACCTTC. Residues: CASSPLIRYGYTF. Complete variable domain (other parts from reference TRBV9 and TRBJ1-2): DSGVTQTPKHLITATGQRVTLRCSPRSGDLSVYWYQQSLDQGLQFLIQYYNGEERAKGNILERFSAQQFPDLHSELNLSSLELGDSALYFCASSPLIRYGYTFGSGTRLTVV.

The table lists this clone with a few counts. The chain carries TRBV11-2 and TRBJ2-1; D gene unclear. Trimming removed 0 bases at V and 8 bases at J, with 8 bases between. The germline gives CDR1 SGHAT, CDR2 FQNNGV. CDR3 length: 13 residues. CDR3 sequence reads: CASSLDPRDEQFF. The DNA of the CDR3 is TGTGCCAGCAGCTTAGACCCTAGAGATGAGCAGTTCTTC.

CDR3 amino acids: CASSSLAGDHDTQYF. For the CDR3, the DNA is TGTGCCAGCAGCTCTCTAGCGGGAGACCATGATACGCAGTATTTT. This rearrangement joins TRBV5-6 to TRBJ2-3, with 10 bases lining up with TRBD2. In germline, CDR1 is SGHDT, CDR2 YYEEEE. With 3 bases clipped from V and 6 bases from J, the junction kept 7 bases outside the gene matches. This CDR3 is built from 15 residues.

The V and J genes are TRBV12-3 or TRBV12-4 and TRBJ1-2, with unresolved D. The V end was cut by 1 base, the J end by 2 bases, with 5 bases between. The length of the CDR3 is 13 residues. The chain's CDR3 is CASSLGQNYGYTF. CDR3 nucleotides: TGTGCCAGCAGTTTAGGGCAGAACTATGGCTACACCTTC.

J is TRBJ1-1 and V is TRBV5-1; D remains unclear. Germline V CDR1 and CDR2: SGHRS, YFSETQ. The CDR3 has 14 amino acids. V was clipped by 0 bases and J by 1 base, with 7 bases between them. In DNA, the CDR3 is TGCGCCAGCAGCTTGGGACACCCGAACACTGAAGCTTTCTTT. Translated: CASSLGHPNTEAFF.

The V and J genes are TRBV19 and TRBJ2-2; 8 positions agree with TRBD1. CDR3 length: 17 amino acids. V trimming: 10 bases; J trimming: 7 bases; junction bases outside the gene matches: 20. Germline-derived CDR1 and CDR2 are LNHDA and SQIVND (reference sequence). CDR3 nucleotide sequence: TGTGCCACCCTAGAACACACCCAAGACAGGGGTGGCGGGGAGCTGTTTTTT. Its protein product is CATLEHTQDRGGGELFF.

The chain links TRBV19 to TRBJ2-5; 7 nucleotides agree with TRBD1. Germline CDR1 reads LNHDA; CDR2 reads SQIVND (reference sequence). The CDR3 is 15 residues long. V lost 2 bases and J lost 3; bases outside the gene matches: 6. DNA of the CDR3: TGTGCCAGTAGTATAAACAGGGGCTCGAAAGAGACCCAGTACTTC. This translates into CASSINRGSKETQYF.

The CDR3 nucleotides are TGTGCCAGCAGCTCACCCCACGCGGGGGCCTACAATGAGCAGTTCTTC. Its protein is CASSSPHAGAYNEQFF. This chain uses TRBV9 with TRBJ2-1, with 7 bases aligning to TRBD2. Unmatched junction bases numbered 9, after V lost 4 bases and J lost 2 bases. The CDR3 runs to 16 residues. Germline V gene sequence: CDR1 SGDLS, CDR2 YYNGEE.

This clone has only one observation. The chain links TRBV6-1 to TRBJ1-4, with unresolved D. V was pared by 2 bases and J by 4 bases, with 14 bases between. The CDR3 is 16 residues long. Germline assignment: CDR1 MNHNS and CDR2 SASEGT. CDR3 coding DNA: TGTGCCAGCAGTGAACGGTGGGGAGTTTTTAATGAAAAACTGTTTTTT. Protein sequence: CASSERWGVFNEKLFF.

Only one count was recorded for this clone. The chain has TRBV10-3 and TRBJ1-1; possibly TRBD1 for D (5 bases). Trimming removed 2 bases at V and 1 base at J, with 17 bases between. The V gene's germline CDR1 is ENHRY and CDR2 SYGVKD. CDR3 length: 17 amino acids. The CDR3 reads CAISEPSFDRPNTEAFF. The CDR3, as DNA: TGTGCCATCAGTGAGCCCTCTTTTGACAGACCGAACACTGAAGCTTTCTTT.

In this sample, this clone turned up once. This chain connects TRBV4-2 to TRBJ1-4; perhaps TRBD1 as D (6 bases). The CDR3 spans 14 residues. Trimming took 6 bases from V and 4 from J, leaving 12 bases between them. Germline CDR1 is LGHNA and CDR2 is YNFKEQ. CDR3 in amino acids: CASRDSQYNEKLFF. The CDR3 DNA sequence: TGTGCCAGCAGGGACAGCCAGTATAATGAAAAACTGTTTTTT.

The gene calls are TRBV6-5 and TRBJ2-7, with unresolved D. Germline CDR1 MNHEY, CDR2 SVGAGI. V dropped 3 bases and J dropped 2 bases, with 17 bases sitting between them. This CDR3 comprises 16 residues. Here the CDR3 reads CASSYGLRPGAYEQYF. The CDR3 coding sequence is TGTGCCAGCAGTTATGGGCTCAGACCCGGTGCCTACGAGCAGTACTTC.

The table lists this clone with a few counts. CDR3 nucleotide sequence: TGTGCCAGCAGCCAAGCAGGGAGAAACACCATATATTTT. Translation: CASSQAGRNTIYF. The gene calls are TRBV14 and TRBJ1-3; D is possibly TRBD1 (5 bases). Germline lookup yields CDR1 SGHDN and CDR2 FVKESK. Trimming took off 1 base at V and 5 bases at J, with 6 bases between the two ends. CDR3 length equals 13 residues.

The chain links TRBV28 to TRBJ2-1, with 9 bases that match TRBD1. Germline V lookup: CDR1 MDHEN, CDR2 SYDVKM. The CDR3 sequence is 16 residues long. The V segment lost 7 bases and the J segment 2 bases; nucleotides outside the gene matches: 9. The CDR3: CASNLPGQGTYNEQFF. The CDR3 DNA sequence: TGTGCCAGCAACCTCCCCGGACAGGGGACCTACAATGAGCAGTTCTTC.

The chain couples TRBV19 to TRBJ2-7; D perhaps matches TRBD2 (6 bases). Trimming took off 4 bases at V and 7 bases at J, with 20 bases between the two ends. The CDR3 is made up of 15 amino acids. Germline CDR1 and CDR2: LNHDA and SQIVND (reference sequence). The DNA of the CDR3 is TGTGCCAGTAGTACCAGGGACTTCACCCTACGGGAGCAGTACTTC. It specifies CASSTRDFTLREQYF. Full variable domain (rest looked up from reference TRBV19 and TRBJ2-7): DGGITQSPKYLFRKEGQNVTLSCEQNLNHDAMYWYRQDPGQGLRLIYYSQIVNDFQKGDIAEGYSVSREKKESFPLTVTSAQKNPTAFYLCASSTRDFTLREQYFGPGTRLTVT.

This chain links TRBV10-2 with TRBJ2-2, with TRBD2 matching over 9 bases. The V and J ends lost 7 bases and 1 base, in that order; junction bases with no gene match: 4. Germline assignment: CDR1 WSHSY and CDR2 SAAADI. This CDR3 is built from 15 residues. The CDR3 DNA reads TGCGCCAGCACCAGGACTAGCGAGAACACCGGGGAGCTGTTTTTT. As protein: CASTRTSENTGELFF.

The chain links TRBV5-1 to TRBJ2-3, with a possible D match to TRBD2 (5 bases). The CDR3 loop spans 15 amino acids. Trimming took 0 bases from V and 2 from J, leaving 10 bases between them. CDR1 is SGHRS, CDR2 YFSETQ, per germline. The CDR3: CASSLGGPNTDTQYF. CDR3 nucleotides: TGCGCCAGCAGCTTGGGAGGGCCGAACACAGATACGCAGTATTTT.

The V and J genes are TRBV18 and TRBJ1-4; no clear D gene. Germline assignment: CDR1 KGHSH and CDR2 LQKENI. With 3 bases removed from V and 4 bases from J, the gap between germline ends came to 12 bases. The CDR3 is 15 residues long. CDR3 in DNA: TGTGCCAGCTCACCGGAGGCGGACTTTAATGAAAAACTGTTTTTT. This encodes CASSPEADFNEKLFF.

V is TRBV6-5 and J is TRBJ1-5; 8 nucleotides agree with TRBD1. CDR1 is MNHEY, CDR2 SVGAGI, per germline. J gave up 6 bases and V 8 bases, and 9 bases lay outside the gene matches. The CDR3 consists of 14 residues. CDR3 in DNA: TGTGCCAGCTATGAGGCAGGGGGCATTCAGCCCCAGCATTTT. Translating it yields CASYEAGGIQPQHF.

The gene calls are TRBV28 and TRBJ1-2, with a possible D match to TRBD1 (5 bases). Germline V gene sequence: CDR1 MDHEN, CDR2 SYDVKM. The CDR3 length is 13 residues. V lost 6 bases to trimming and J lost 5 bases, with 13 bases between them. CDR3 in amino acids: CASSLGTDYGYTF. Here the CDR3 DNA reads TGTGCCAGCAGCCTTGGGACTGATTATGGCTACACCTTC.

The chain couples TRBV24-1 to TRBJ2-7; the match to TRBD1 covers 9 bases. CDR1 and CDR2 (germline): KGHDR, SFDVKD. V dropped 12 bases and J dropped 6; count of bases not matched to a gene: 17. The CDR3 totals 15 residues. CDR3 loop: CAPSVWDRVLSEQYF. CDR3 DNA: TGTGCCCCTTCCGTCTGGGACAGGGTTTTGTCCGAGCAGTACTTC.

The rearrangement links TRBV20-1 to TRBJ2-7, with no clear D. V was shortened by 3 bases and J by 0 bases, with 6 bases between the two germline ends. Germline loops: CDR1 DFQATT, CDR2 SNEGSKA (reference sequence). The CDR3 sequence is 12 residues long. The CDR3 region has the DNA TGCAGTGCTAGTTCTAGCTCCTACGAGCAGTACTTC. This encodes CSASSSSYEQYF.

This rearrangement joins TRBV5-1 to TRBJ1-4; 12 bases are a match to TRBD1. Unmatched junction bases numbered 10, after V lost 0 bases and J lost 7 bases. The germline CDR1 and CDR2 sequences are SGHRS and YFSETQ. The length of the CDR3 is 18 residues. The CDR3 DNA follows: TGCGCCAGCAGCTTGGTTCCGGGACAGGGGGCGAGTGGTGAAAAACTGTTTTTT. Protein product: CASSLVPGQGASGEKLFF.